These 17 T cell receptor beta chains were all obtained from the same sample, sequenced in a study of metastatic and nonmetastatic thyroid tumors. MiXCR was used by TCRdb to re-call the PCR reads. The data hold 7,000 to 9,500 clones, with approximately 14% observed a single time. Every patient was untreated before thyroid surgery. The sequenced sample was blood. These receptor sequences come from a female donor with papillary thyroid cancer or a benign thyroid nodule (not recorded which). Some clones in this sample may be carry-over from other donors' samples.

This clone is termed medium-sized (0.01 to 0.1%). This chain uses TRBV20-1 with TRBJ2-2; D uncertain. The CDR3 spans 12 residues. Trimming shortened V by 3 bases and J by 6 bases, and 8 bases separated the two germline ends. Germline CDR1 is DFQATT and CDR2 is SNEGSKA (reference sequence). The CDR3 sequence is CSARAQAGELFF. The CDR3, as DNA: TGCAGTGCTAGGGCCCAGGCCGGGGAGCTGTTTTTT.

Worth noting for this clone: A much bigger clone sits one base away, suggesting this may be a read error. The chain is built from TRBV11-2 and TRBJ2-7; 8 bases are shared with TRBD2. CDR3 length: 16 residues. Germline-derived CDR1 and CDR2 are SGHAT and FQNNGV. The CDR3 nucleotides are TGTGTCAGCAGTTCTGCTACCGGGACTAGTCTTTACGAGCAGTACTTC. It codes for CVSSSATGTSLYEQYF.

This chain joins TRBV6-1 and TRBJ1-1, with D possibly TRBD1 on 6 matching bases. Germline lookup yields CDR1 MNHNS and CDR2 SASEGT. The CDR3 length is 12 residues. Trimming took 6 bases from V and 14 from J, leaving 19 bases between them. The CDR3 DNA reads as TGTGCCAGCAGCAACGGGGACACTCCACGGTTCTTT. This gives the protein CASSNGDTPRFF.

The CDR3 DNA reads as TGTGCCAGCAGTTACTTAGGGTCCCTCTCCAATGAGCAGTTCTTC. Amino acids: CASSYLGSLSNEQFF. The chain recombines TRBV6-2 or TRBV6-3 with TRBJ2-1, with D hard to call. The V gene's germline CDR1 is MNHEY and CDR2 SVGEGT. The CDR3 covers 15 residues. Trimming removed 1 base from V and 6 bases from J, with 13 bases in between.

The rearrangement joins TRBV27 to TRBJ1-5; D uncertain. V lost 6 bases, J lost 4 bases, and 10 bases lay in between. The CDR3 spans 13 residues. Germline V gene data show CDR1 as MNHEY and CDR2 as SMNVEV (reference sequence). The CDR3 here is CASRGCRNQPQHF. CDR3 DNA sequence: TGTGCCAGCAGGGGTTGTCGAAATCAGCCCCAGCATTTT.

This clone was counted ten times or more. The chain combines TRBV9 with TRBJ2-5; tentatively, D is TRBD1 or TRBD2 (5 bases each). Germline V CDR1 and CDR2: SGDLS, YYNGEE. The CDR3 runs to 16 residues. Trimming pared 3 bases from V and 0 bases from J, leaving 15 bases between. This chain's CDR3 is CASSARDRWYQETQYF. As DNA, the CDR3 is TGTGCCAGCAGCGCCAGGGACCGTTGGTACCAAGAGACCCAGTACTTC.

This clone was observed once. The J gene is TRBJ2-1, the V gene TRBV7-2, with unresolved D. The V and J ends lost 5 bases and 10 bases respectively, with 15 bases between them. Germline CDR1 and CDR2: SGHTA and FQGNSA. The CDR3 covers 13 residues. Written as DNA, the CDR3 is TGTGCCAGCAGCCTAGTAAGTTCGTACGAGCAGTTCTTC. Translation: CASSLVSSYEQFF.

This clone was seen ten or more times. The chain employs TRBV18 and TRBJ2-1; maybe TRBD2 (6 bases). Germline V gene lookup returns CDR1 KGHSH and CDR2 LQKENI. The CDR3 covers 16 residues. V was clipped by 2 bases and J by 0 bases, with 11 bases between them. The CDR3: CASSPSLAPSYNEQFF. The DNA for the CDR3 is TGTGCCAGCTCACCATCCCTAGCGCCCTCCTACAATGAGCAGTTCTTC. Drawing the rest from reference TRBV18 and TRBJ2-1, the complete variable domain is NAGVMQNPRHLVRRRGQEARLRCSPMKGHSHVYWYRQLPEEGLKFMVYLQKENIIDESGMPKERFSAEFPKEGPSILRIQQVVRGDSAAYFCASSPSLAPSYNEQFFGPGTRLTVL.

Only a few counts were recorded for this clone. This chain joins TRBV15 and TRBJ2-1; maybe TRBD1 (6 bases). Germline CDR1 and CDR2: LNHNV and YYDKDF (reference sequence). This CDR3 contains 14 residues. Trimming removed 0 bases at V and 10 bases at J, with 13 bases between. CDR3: CATSRDQGRREQFF. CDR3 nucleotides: TGTGCCACCAGCAGAGATCAGGGGCGACGGGAGCAGTTCTTC.

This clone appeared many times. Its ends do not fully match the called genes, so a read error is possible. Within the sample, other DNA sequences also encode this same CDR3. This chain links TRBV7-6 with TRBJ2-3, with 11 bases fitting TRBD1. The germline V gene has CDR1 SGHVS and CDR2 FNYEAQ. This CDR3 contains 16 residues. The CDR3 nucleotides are TGTGCCAGCAGCTCCTTCGGGGACAGGGGGACAGATACGCAATATTTT. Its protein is CASSSFGDRGTDTQYF.

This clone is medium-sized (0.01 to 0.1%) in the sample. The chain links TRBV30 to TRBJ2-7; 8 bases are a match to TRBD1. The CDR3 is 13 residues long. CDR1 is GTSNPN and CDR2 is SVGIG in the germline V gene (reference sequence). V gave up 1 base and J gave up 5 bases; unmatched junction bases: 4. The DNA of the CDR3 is TGTGCCTGGAGTGGACAGGGGATCCACGAGCAGTACTTC. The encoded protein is CAWSGQGIHEQYF.

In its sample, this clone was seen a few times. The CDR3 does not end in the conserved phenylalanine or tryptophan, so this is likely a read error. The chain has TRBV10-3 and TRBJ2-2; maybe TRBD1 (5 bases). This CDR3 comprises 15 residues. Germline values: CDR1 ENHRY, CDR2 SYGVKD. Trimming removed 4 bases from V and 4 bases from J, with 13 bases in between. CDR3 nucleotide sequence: TGTGCCATCAGTGGGGAAGGACACGCCACCGGGGAGCTGTTTTCT. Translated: CAISGEGHATGELFS.

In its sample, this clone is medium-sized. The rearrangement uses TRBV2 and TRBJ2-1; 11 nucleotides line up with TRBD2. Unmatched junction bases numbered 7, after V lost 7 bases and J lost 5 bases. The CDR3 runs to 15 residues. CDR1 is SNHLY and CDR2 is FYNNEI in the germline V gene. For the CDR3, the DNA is TGTGCCAGCATCGATCAGACTAGCGGGAACAATGAGCAGTTCTTC. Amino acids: CASIDQTSGNNEQFF. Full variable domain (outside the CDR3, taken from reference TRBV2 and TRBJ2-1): EPEVTQTPSHQVTQMGQEVILRCVPISNHLYFYWYRQILGQKVEFLVSFYNNEISEKSEIFDDQFSVERPDGSNFTLKIRSTKLEDSAMYFCASIDQTSGNNEQFFGPGTRLTVL.

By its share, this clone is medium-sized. CDR3 DNA sequence: TGTGCCAGCGCTAGGGGACCCATGAACTACGAGCAGTACTTC. It yields the protein CASARGPMNYEQYF. V usage is TRBV6-1 and J usage is TRBJ2-7; D assignment may be TRBD1 or TRBD2 (5 bases each). V lost 8 bases, J lost 3 bases, and 17 bases lay in between. The CDR3 spans 14 residues. Germline CDR1 reads MNHNS; CDR2 reads SASEGT.

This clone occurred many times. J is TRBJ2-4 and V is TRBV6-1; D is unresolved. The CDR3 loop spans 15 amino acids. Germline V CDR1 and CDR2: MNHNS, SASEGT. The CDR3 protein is CATRRVFLAKNIQYF. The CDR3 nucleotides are TGTGCGACCCGTAGGGTATTCCTAGCCAAAAACATTCAGTACTTC.

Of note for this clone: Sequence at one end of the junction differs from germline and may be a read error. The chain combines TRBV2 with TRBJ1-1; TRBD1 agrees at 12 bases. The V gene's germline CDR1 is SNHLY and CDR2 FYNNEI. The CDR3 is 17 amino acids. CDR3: CSSSWGTGGFSGTEAFF. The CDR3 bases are TGTTCCAGCAGTTGGGGGACAGGGGGCTTCAGTGGTACTGAAGCTTTCTTT.

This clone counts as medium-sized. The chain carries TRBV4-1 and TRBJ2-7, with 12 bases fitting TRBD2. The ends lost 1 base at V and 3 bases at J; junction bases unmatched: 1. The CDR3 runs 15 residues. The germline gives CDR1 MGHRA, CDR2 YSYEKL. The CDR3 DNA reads TGCGCCAGCAGCCAAGGGACTAGCGGGGTCTACGAGCAGTACTTC. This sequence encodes CASSQGTSGVYEQYF.